Sequencing of this TCR beta chain was carried out in a study of control samples from healthy donors and cancer patients. The V segment lost 4 bases and the J segment 2 bases; nucleotides outside the gene matches: 10. The CDR3 is 16 residues long. Germline loops: CDR1 SGHNT, CDR2 YYREEE (reference sequence). TCRdb's table, derived via immunoSEQ multiplex PCR, lists solely in-frame clones and lacks some. This table has about 130,000 clones, over 85% appearing once. V and J are TRBV5-4 and TRBJ2-7; 9 bases line up with TRBD1. The specimen sequenced was blood. The receptor's source is a young man in good health. The CDR3 sequence is CASSRAAGTGPYEQYF. CDR3 in DNA: TGTGCCAGCAGCCGTGCTGCCGGGACAGGGCCCTACGAGCAGTACTTC.